This passage covers 5 T cell receptor beta chains from one sample sequenced in a study of cytomegalovirus exposure and HLA in healthy donors (dated 2017 in TCRdb). Library preparation employed the immunoSEQ multiplex PCR assay. The multiplex PCR relied on a mix of 60 forward primers for TCR Vbeta segments and 13 reverse primers for TCR Jbeta segments. In TCRdb, the immuneACCESS table is reduced to in-frame sequences with V and J assigned. These tables do not hold every clone; where another copy was compared, an unresolved V gene accounts for under half, and the others remain unexplained. The sample has 120,000 to 150,000 clones on record, 60% to 80% of them singletons. Roughly 1.7% of the sample lies in the top ten. The sample comprised PBMCs. These receptors were taken from a woman in her twenties or thirties in good health and CMV-seronegative.

The chain employs TRBV4-2 and TRBJ1-4; D is perhaps TRBD1 (6 bases). This CDR3 is built from 16 residues. Germline CDR1 is LGHNA and CDR2 is YNFKEQ. Trimming took off 3 bases at V and 4 bases at J, with 15 bases between the two ends. As DNA, the CDR3 is TGTGCCAGCAGCCACTATGAAGGACAGAATAATGAAAAACTGTTTTTT. Translating it yields CASSHYEGQNNEKLFF.

This rearrangement joins TRBV5-1 to TRBJ2-2; 9 bases align to TRBD2. The V segment lost 1 base and the J segment 7 bases; nucleotides outside the gene matches: 11. Germline V CDR1 and CDR2: SGHRS, YFSETQ. The CDR3 loop spans 17 amino acids. The CDR3 reads CASSLLPLAGTSGELFF. CDR3 nucleotide sequence: TGCGCCAGCAGCTTGTTACCCCTAGCGGGAACTAGCGGGGAGCTGTTTTTT.

The gene calls are TRBV21-1 and TRBJ2-5; whether TRBD2, the table's D call, matches the DNA was not checked. TRBV21-1 is a documented pseudogene. This CDR3 comprises 19 residues. The CDR3 sequence is CASSKACALQAAIQETQYF. In DNA form, the CDR3 reads TGTGCCAGCAGCAAAGCGTGTGCATTGCAAGCTGCGATCCAAGAGACCCAGTACTTC.

This clone was observed a few times. In nucleotides, the CDR3 is TGTGCCAGCAGCTTAGAGCAGGGATACAATGAGCAGTTCTTC. This codes for CASSLEQGYNEQFF. The chain carries TRBV7-3 and TRBJ2-1; TRBD1 is a possible D gene (5 bases). V lost 2 bases and J 4 bases, leaving 9 bases between the germline ends. Germline V lookup: CDR1 SGHTA, CDR2 FQGTGA. The length of the CDR3 is 14 residues.

The rearrangement joins TRBV9 to TRBJ2-3; D is ambiguous. The V end was cut by 0 bases, the J end by 0 bases, with 5 bases between. This CDR3 spans 14 amino acids. From germline, CDR1 is SGDLS and CDR2 YYNGEE. CDR3 DNA sequence: TGTGCCAGCAGCGTAGCACAGAGCACAGATACGCAGTATTTT. This gives the protein CASSVAQSTDTQYF.